This TCR beta chain is from a study of cytomegalovirus exposure and HLA in healthy donors. With 5 bases removed from V and 2 bases from J, the gap between germline ends came to 15 bases. CDR3 length: 15 amino acids. Germline V gene lookup returns CDR1 SGHTA and CDR2 FQGNSA. The table lists this clone with a count of one. What it binds is unknown. General study points: A later analysis linked a missense variant in DCLRE1C to the trimming of TCR beta V and J genes. In vitro testing confirmed three CMV-associated chains as specific for CMV antigens. Being productive about 90% or about 30% of the time was typical of most TCR beta V segments in an earlier analysis.

PCR used 60 Vbeta primers and 13 Jbeta primers. Clones were read by immunoSEQ multiplex PCR, and TCRdb kept only the in-frame ones, dropping some. The sample consists of a few hundred thousand clones, about 87% of them appearing once. This chain connects TRBV7-2 to TRBJ2-5; unclear D gene. The sample taken for sequencing was PBMCs. This receptor was obtained from a woman in her late teens or twenties in good health and CMV-seronegative. The CDR3 DNA reads TGTGCCAGCAGCAAACCAAAGCCACTACAAGAGACCCAGTACTTC. Encoded protein: CASSKPKPLQETQYF.